This TCR beta chain was captured by sequencing in a study of blood T cell repertoires in COVID-19. Background on the study: Italy, Spain and the United States were the sources of the convalescent and acute COVID-19 samples.

Germline V gene sequence: CDR1 SGHRS, CDR2 YFSETQ. The length of the CDR3 is 16 residues. The trim removed 5 bases at V and 0 bases at J, leaving 10 bases unmatched. Generated by immunoSEQ multiplex PCR, the TCRdb table keeps only in-frame clones and is missing some. The table lists about 90,000 clones, approximately 90% of them singletons, with roughly 2.2% in the top ten. The origin of this receptor is a human donor with active COVID-19. The donor label of this sample is uncertain. Sequenced material: peripheral blood. The chain recombines TRBV5-1 with TRBJ1-1, with 7 positions matching TRBD1. The CDR3 DNA sequence: TGCGCCAGCAGTTTCGACAGGGTGGACATGAACACTGAAGCTTTCTTT. It codes for CASSFDRVDMNTEAFF.